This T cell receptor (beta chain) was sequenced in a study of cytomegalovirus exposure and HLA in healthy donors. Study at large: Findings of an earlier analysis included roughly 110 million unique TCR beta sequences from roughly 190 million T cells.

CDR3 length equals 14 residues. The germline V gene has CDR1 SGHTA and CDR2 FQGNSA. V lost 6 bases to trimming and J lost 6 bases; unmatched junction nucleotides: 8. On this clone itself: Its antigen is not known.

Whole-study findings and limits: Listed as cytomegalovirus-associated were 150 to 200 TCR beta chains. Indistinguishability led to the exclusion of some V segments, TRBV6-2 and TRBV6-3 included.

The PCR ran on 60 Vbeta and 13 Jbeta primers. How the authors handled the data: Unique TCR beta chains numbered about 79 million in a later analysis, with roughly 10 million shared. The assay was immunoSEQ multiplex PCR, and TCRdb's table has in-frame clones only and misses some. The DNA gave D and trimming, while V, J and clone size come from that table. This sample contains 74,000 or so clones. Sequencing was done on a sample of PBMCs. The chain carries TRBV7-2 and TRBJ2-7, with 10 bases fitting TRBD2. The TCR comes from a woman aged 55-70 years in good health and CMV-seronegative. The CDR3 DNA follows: TGTGCCAGCAGGTCTCTAGCGGGAGTCCCCGAGCAGTACTTC. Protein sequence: CASRSLAGVPEQYF.